These T cell receptor beta chains were read from a single sample in a study of identical twins. TCRdb recomputed calls from the 5' RACE reads with MiXCR, one row per CDR3 protein. The sample carries 1,800,000 or so distinct CDR3 sequences, under 35% recorded once. Input material: cord blood. These receptors all come from a newborn girl in good health. The CDR3 runs from the conserved cysteine through the conserved F or W. The D gene is left open where the match is weak. Only some rows state a clone size, as once, few, many or a class for expanded clones.

clone size | J gene | V gene | D gene | CDR3 DNA | CDR3 protein
- | TRBJ2-4 | TRBV5-5 | - | TGTGCCAGCAGCTTGGTCGGGATGGCCTACAATGAGCAGTACTTC | CASSLVGMAYNEQYF
- | TRBJ1-1 | TRBV3-1 | TRBD1 | TGTGCCAGCAGCCCCGAGGGGACAGGGGGTATCGCTGAAGCTTTCTTT | CASSPEGTGGIAEAFF
- | TRBJ1-1 | TRBV5-6 | TRBD1 | TGTGCCAGCAGCATCACAGGGGCGCGCACTGAAGCTTTCTTT | CASSITGARTEAFF
- | TRBJ1-4 | TRBV5-1 | - | TGCGCCAGCAGCGGGGGGCCGGCTAATGAAAAACTGTTTTTT | CASSGGPANEKLFF
- | TRBJ2-1 | TRBV11-2 | TRBD2 | TGTGCCAGCACTATTGGGTGGGACTACCGAGGTGAGCAGTTCTTC | CASTIGWDYRGEQFF
- | TRBJ1-5 | TRBV7-8 | - | TGTGCCAGCAGCTTAGCGTGGCACGGATCCAATCAGCCCCAGCATTTT | CASSLAWHGSNQPQHF
few | TRBJ1-4 | TRBV20-1 | - | TGCAGTGCTAGAGATGCAGCTCGAGGGGAAAAACTGTTTTTT | CSARDAARGEKLFF
- | TRBJ1-5 | TRBV20-1 | TRBD1 | TGCAGTGTCGGGACAGGGCGGTTCTATAGCAATCAGCCCCAGCATTTT | CSVGTGRFYSNQPQHF
- | TRBJ1-5 | TRBV20-1 | - | TGCAGTGCTAGCTACATGGGTAAGAGCAATCAGCCCCAGCATTTT | CSASYMGKSNQPQHF
- | TRBJ2-1 | TRBV3-1 | - | TGTGCCAGCAGCCAAGTAGCGGGACAGGATTACAATGAGCAGTTCTTC | CASSQVAGQDYNEQFF
- | TRBJ1-2 | TRBV7-9 | - | TGTGCCAGGACTCACCCGAGGAACTATGGCTACACCTTC | CARTHPRNYGYTF
many | TRBJ2-7 | TRBV7-2 | - | TGTGCCAGCAGCTCTGACAGGACATCCTACGAGCAGTACTTC | CASSSDRTSYEQYF
- | TRBJ2-4 | TRBV20-1 | TRBD1 | TGCAGTTCCCGAGACTGTCCACCGGGACAGGGGTCCGTCCTTGCCAAAAACATTCAGTACTTC | CSSRDCPPGQGSVLAKNIQYF
- | TRBJ2-1 | TRBV9 | - | TGTGCCAGCGTCCGTTCCGGGACATCCTACAATGAGCAGTTCTTC | CASVRSGTSYNEQFF
- | TRBJ2-1 | TRBV20-1 | TRBD2 | TGCAGTGCTTTCCCGGGACTAGCGGCCAGTGAGCAGTTCTTC | CSAFPGLAASEQFF
few | TRBJ2-1 | TRBV28 | - | TGTGCCAGCAGTACTCGGTTGGCTAGCCCCTACAATGAGCAGTTCTTC | CASSTRLASPYNEQFF
few | TRBJ1-1 | TRBV29-1 | - | TGCAGCGTTGGAGGGACGCAGAACACTGAAGCTTTCTTT | CSVGGTQNTEAFF
- | TRBJ2-3 | TRBV9 | TRBD2 | TGTGCCAGCAGCGTGAGAAGCGGGATATACACAGATACGCAGTATTTT | CASSVRSGIYTDTQYF
few | TRBJ1-1 | TRBV12-3/TRBV12-4 | - | TGTGCCAGCAGCCCCGGTCCTAAAGCTTTCTTT | CASSPGPKAFF
few | TRBJ2-1 | TRBV29-1 | - | TGCAGCGTTGAAGATCATGGCGTGAGGGCCTCCTACAATGAGCAGTTCTTC | CSVEDHGVRASYNEQFF
- | TRBJ2-5 | TRBV6-6 | TRBD1 | TGTGCCAGCAGTTACTCGAGGGGACAGGACGGGCAAGAGACCCAGTACTTC | CASSYSRGQDGQETQYF
few | TRBJ1-2 | TRBV6-1 | - | TGTGCCAGCAGTTATCCCAGGGAGGGCTACACCTTC | CASSYPREGYTF
- | TRBJ1-2 | TRBV27 | - | TGCACCAGCAGTTTAGAGCCAGCTAACTATGGCTACACCTTC | CTSSLEPANYGYTF
- | TRBJ1-2 | TRBV12-3/TRBV12-4 | TRBD1 | TGTGCCAGCAGTTTAAGTTTACAGGGGGGATATGGCTACACCTTC | CASSLSLQGGYGYTF
few | TRBJ2-4 | TRBV20-1 | - | TGCAGTGGGTTTCTAGCCAAAAACATTCAGTACTTC | CSGFLAKNIQYF
- | TRBJ1-2 | TRBV20-1 | - | TGCAGTGCTAGAGATCCAAGAGGCTATGGCTACACCTTC | CSARDPRGYGYTF
- | TRBJ2-2 | TRBV12-3/TRBV12-4 | TRBD2 | TGTGCCAGCAGTCCCCCGGGACTAGCGGCTACCGGGGAGCTGTTTTTT | CASSPPGLAATGELFF
many | TRBJ2-5 | TRBV20-1 | - | TGCAGTGCTCCCCGAGGGACCCAGTACTTC | CSAPRGTQYF
few | TRBJ2-5 | TRBV3-1 | TRBD2 | TGTGCCAGCAGCCAAGATTACGCCGGCAGCGGGAGAGCAGAGACCCAGTACTTC | CASSQDYAGSGRAETQYF